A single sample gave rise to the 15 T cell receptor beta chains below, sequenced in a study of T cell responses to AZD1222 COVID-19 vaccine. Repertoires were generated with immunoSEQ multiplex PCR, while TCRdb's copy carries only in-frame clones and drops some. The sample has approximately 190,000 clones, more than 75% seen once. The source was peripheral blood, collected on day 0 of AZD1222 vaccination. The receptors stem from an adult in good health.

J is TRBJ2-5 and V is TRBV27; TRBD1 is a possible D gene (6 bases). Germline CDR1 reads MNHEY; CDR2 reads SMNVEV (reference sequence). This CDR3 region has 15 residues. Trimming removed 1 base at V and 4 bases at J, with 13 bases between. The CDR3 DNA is TGTGCCAGCAGTTTATGGCAACAGGGTTTAGAGACCCAGTACTTC. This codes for CASSLWQQGLETQYF.

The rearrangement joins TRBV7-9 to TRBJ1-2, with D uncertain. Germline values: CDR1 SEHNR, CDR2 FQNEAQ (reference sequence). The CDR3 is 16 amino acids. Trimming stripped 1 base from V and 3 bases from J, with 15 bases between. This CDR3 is CASSLDLTRTHYGYTF. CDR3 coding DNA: TGTGCCAGCAGCTTAGACCTGACCCGAACGCACTATGGCTACACCTTC.

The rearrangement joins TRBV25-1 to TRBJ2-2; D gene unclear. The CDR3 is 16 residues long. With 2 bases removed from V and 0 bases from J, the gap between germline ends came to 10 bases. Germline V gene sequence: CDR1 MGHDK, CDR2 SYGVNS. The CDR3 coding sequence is TGTGCCAGCAGTGAAGGCAGACCAGCGAACACCGGGGAGCTGTTTTTT. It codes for CASSEGRPANTGELFF. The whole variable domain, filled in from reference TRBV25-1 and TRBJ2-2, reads EADIYQTPRYLVIGTGKKITLECSQTMGHDKMYWYQQDPGMELHLIHYSYGVNSTEKGDLSSESTVSRIRTEHFPLTLESARPSHTSQYLCASSEGRPANTGELFFGEGSRLTVL.

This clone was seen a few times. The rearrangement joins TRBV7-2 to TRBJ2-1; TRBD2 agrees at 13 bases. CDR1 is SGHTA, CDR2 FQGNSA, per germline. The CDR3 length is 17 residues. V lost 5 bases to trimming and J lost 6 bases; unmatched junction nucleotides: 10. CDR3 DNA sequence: TGTGCCAGCAGCCTACAATCGAGGACTAGCGGGAGCAATGAGCAGTTCTTC. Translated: CASSLQSRTSGSNEQFF.

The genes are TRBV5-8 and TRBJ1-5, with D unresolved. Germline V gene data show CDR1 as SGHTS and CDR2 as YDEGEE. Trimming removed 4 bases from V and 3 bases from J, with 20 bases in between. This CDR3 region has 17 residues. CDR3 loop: CASSPSNRFINNQPQHF. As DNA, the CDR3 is TGTGCCAGCAGCCCCTCGAACAGATTTATAAACAATCAGCCCCAGCATTTT.

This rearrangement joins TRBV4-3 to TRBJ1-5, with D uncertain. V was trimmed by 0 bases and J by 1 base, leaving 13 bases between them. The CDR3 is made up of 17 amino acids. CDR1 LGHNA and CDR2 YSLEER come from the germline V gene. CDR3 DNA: TGCGCCAGCAGCCAAGACTTAGCAGGCCAGAGCAATCAGCCCCAGCATTTT. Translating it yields CASSQDLAGQSNQPQHF.

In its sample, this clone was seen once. The CDR3 sequence: CASRGQTQETQYF. The CDR3 DNA sequence: TGTGCCAGCAGAGGACAGACCCAAGAGACCCAGTACTTC. The chain is built from TRBV12-3 or TRBV12-4 and TRBJ2-5; the D gene is possibly TRBD1 (6 bases). The CDR3 has 13 amino acids. The V gene lost 6 bases and the J gene lost 1 base, with 9 bases spanning the gap.

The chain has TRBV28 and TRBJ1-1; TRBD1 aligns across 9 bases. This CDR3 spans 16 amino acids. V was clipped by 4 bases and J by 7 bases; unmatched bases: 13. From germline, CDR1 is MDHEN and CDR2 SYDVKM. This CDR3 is CASSSPGTGYRSEAFF. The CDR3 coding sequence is TGTGCCAGCAGTTCTCCCGGGACAGGGTACCGGAGTGAAGCTTTCTTT.

The DNA of the CDR3 is TGTGCCAGCAGCCAATCGACGTTGGACAATTCACCCCTCCACTTT. This encodes CASSQSTLDNSPLHF. The J gene is TRBJ1-6, the V gene TRBV3-1 (or the pseudogene TRBV3-2); D ambiguous. In germline, CDR1 is LGHDT, CDR2 YNNKEL (reference sequence). The CDR3 extends over 15 amino acids. Trimming left V 2 bases short and J 7 bases short, with 12 bases between.

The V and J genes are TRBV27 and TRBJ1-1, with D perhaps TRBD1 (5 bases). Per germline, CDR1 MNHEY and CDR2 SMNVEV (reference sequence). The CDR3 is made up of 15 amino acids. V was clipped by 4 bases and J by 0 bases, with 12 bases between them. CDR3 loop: CASSSLTELNTEAFF. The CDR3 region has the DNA TGTGCCAGCAGTTCCTTGACAGAGTTGAACACTGAAGCTTTCTTT.

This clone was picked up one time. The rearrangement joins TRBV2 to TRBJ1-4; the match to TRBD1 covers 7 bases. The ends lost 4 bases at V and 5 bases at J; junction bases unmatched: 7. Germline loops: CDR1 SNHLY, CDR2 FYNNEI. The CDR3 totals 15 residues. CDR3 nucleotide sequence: TGTGCCAGCAGTGGGGAGACAGGGCCAAATGAAAAACTGTTTTTT. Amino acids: CASSGETGPNEKLFF.

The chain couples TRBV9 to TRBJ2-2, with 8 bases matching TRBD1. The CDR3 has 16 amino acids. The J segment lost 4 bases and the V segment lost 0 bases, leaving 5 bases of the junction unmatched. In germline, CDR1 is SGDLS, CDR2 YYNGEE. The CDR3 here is CASSVAGGGSTGELFF. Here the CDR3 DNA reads TGTGCCAGCAGCGTAGCAGGGGGCGGAAGCACCGGGGAGCTGTTTTTT.

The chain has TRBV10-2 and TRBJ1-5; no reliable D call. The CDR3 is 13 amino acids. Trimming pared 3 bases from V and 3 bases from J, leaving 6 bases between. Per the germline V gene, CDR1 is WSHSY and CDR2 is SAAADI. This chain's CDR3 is CASSDRNNQPQHF. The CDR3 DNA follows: TGCGCCAGCAGTGACAGGAACAATCAGCCCCAGCATTTT.

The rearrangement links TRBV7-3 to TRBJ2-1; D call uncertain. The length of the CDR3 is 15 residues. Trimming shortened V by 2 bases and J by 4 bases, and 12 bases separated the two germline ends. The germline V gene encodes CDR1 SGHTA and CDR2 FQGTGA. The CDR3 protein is CASSLYGEQYNEQFF. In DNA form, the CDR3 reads TGTGCCAGCAGCTTATACGGAGAACAGTACAATGAGCAGTTCTTC.

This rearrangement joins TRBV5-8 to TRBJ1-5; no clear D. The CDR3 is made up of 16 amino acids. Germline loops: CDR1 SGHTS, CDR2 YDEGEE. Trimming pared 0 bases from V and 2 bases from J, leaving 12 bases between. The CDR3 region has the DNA TGTGCCAGCAGCTTGGTGTTTGGGGATGGCAATCAGCCCCAGCATTTT. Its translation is CASSLVFGDGNQPQHF.